This T cell receptor beta chain was profiled in a study of shared clonotypes between healthy human individuals. With regard to this clone: The same CDR3 arises from other DNA sequences in this sample as well.

The germline V gene encodes CDR1 LNHDA and CDR2 SQIVND (reference sequence). The V gene end was trimmed by 3 bases and the J gene end by 2 bases; junction bases not matched to a gene: 7. The CDR3 runs to 15 residues. The assay was immunoSEQ multiplex PCR, and TCRdb's table has in-frame clones only and misses some. The table includes a few hundred thousand clones, 90% to 97% detected once. The TCR originated in a man aged 25-40 years in good health. The chain is built from TRBV19 and TRBJ2-7; 7 bases match TRBD2. What was sequenced was memory CD8+ T cells sorted from blood. Documented subset: CD45RO+ cells pooled with CCR7-negative TemRA cells. The CDR3 here is CASSIGPGGAYEQYF. The CDR3 nucleotides read TGTGCCAGTAGTATCGGTCCGGGAGGAGCCTACGAGCAGTACTTC.